This paragraph covers one T cell receptor (beta chain) sequence. This may arise from a read error, as a much more abundant clone is one base away. The CDR3 sequence is 15 residues long. CDR1 SGHRS and CDR2 YFSETQ come from the germline V gene. Amplification targeted TCR beta CDR3 regions from RNA transcripts. Primed by the HTBI set, a first-round RT-PCR was run on the TCR CDR3. TCRdb fed the multiplex PCR reads into MiXCR, producing one record per CDR3 protein. The sample carries roughly 570,000 distinct CDR3 sequences, around 16% recorded once. Reasons for excluding patients were uncontrolled infection, other autoimmune disease, pregnancy or lactation. The record originates from a study of T cells in Graves' hyperthyroidism and ophthalmopathy.

The receptor's source is a woman in her twenties or thirties with Graves' hyperthyroidism. The chain uses TRBV5-1 and TRBJ2-2; D may match TRBD1 or TRBD2 (5 bases each). Sequencing input: blood. Here the CDR3 DNA reads TGCGCCAGCAGCTTAGGACACACGAACACCGGGGAGCTGCTTTTT. This translates into CASSLGHTNTGELLF.